The subject of this entry is one TCR beta chain. Read sequence stops 3 residues before the CDR3 end, and the germline J gene provides the missing end. The data originate from a study of T cells in women clearing cervical HPV infection. About the research overall: For cases, blood was sampled a median about 160 days after lesion detection, interquartile range roughly 90 to 210 days. HLA type stays a possible confounder, typing being limited.

immunoSEQ multiplex PCR used an average of roughly 1,100 ng genomic DNA. Produced via immunoSEQ multiplex PCR; TCRdb's table is partial and in-frame only. The ten most abundant clones cover roughly 10% of a sample with 15,000 or so clones. V dropped 2 bases and J dropped 4 bases, with 12 bases sitting between them. CDR1 SGHVS and CDR2 FQNEAQ come from the germline V gene. The CDR3 extends over 14 amino acids. The sequence came from a woman between 18 and 70 years old with a cervical HPV16 infection that either progressed to CIN3+ or cleared (not recorded which). The V and J genes are TRBV7-8 and TRBJ2-7, with D maybe TRBD2 (6 bases). Sequencing was carried out using blood buffy coat. The part of the CDR3 DNA that was read is TGTGCCAGCAGCTTACGGGGGAAGTGGTACGAG. Translating gives CASSLRGKWYE. The CDR3 as a whole reads CASSLRGKWYEQYF. The whole variable domain, remainder taken from reference TRBV7-8 and TRBJ2-7, is GAGVSQSPRYKVAKRGQDVALRCDPISGHVSLFWYQQALGQGPEFLTYFQNEAQLDKSGLPSDRFFAERPEGSVSTLKIQRTQQEDSAVYLCASSLRGKWYEQYFGPGTRLTVT.